The next 25 T cell receptor beta chains were all read from a single sample in a study of blood T cell repertoires in COVID-19. Libraries were prepared by immunoSEQ multiplex PCR; TCRdb keeps only in-frame clonotypes and omits some of them. The sample contains nearly 350,000 clones, around nine tenths of which appear only once. Sequencing input: peripheral blood. The receptors shown here come from a woman aged 70-85 years with COVID-19, enrolled during active disease.

The chain has TRBV15 and TRBJ1-5, with D hard to call. Trimming left V 5 bases short and J 3 bases short, with 14 bases between. The CDR3 totals 15 residues. Germline CDR1 LNHNV, CDR2 YYDKDF (reference sequence). CDR3 in amino acids: CATSGPLTLNQPQHF. In DNA form, the CDR3 reads TGTGCCACCAGCGGGCCCCTTACCCTCAATCAGCCCCAGCATTTT.

The rearrangement joins TRBV6-4 to TRBJ2-6; 10 bases fit TRBD1. V lost 7 bases to trimming and J lost 4 bases; unmatched junction nucleotides: 13. CDR1 MRHNA and CDR2 SNTAGT come from the germline V gene. The CDR3 is 18 residues long. The CDR3 nucleotides read TGTGCCAGCACGCCGACAGGGGGCGCGATTGGGGGGGCCAACGTCCTGACTTTC. This gives the protein CASTPTGGAIGGANVLTF.

The rearrangement links TRBV6-1 to TRBJ2-5, with 13 nucleotides matching TRBD2. This CDR3 comprises 17 residues. V was pared by 4 bases and J by 5 bases, with 10 bases of the junction left unmatched. In germline, CDR1 is MNHNS, CDR2 SASEGT. The CDR3 nucleotides are TGTGCCAGCAGTGCCGGGACTAGCGGGGCCCGATCGGAGACCCAGTACTTC. It translates to CASSAGTSGARSETQYF.

The chain has TRBV28 and TRBJ1-2; 10 nucleotides match TRBD1. The J segment lost 6 bases and the V segment lost 4 bases, leaving 8 bases of the junction unmatched. Germline lookup yields CDR1 MDHEN and CDR2 SYDVKM. The CDR3 covers 15 residues. This CDR3 is CASSSFPTGGDGYTF. CDR3 nucleotide sequence: TGTGCCAGCAGTTCCTTCCCGACAGGGGGCGATGGCTACACCTTC.

This clone was seen more than once but under ten times. This chain joins TRBV6-5 and TRBJ2-3; tentative D call: TRBD1 (6 bases). Germline V CDR1 and CDR2: MNHEY, SVGAGI. The CDR3 has 15 amino acids. V lost 6 bases and J 1 base, leaving 14 bases between the germline ends. CDR3 sequence (DNA): TGTGCCAGCAGATCTGGGGGCGCCGGCACAGATACGCAGTATTTT. Translated, it gives CASRSGGAGTDTQYF.

The chain links TRBV11-3 to TRBJ1-1; 7 bases line up with TRBD1. CDR3 length equals 15 residues. Germline V gives CDR1 SGHNT, CDR2 YENEEA. The V segment lost 1 base and the J segment 1 base; nucleotides outside the gene matches: 3. This CDR3 reads CASSLGQGENTEAFF. CDR3 in DNA: TGTGCCAGCAGCTTAGGTCAGGGGGAGAACACTGAAGCTTTCTTT. Full variable domain (missing parts from reference TRBV11-3 and TRBJ1-1): EAGVVQSPRYKIIEKKQPVAFWCNPISGHNTLYWYLQNLGQGPELLIRYENEEAVDDSQLPKDRFSAERLKGVDSTLKIQPAELGDSAVYLCASSLGQGENTEAFFGQGTRLTVV.

The V gene is TRBV3-1 (or the pseudogene TRBV3-2), the J gene TRBJ2-3; TRBD2 aligns across 7 bases. J gave up 3 bases and V 0 bases, and 6 bases lay outside the gene matches. Germline lookup yields CDR1 LGHDT and CDR2 YNNKEL (reference sequence). This CDR3 has 16 amino acids. The CDR3 nucleotides are TGTGCCAGCAGCCAAGATCTCCTAGCGGCGACAGATACGCAGTATTTT. It is translated as CASSQDLLAATDTQYF.

The genes are TRBV29-1 and TRBJ1-2; D perhaps matches TRBD1 (5 bases). The CDR3 runs 15 residues. V lost 4 bases to trimming and J lost 0 bases, with 15 bases between them. Germline values: CDR1 SQVTM, CDR2 ANQGSEA. CDR3 nucleotide sequence: TGCAGCGTTGTCCTCCAGGCACAGGCTAACTATGGCTACACCTTC. Encoded protein: CSVVLQAQANYGYTF.

This rearrangement joins TRBV6-5 to TRBJ2-1; 8 nucleotides align to TRBD2. The junction had 5 bases not matched to a gene; V was cut back by 6 bases and J by 10 bases. The CDR3 extends over 12 amino acids. Germline loops: CDR1 MNHEY, CDR2 SVGAGI. The CDR3 protein is CASSPGGREQFF. CDR3 bases: TGTGCCAGCAGCCCGGGAGGGAGGGAGCAGTTCTTC.

The chain links TRBV4-3 to TRBJ1-4; 9 bases agree with TRBD1. Trimming removed 3 bases from V and 3 bases from J; junction bases left unmatched: 8. The CDR3 sequence is 17 residues long. Germline CDR1 LGHNA, CDR2 YSLEER. This CDR3 reads CASSHRARQGANEKLFF. DNA of the CDR3: TGCGCCAGCAGCCATCGCGCAAGACAGGGGGCTAATGAAAAACTGTTTTTT.

The chain couples TRBV6-2 or TRBV6-3 to TRBJ1-3; D not resolved. V was shortened by 0 bases and J by 0 bases, with 9 bases between the two germline ends. Germline CDR1 and CDR2: MNHEY and SVGEGT. The CDR3 has 16 amino acids. The CDR3 nucleotides are TGTGCCAGCAGTTACTCTGGCCGTTTCTCTGGAAACACCATATATTTT. Protein: CASSYSGRFSGNTIYF.

The chain carries TRBV5-1 and TRBJ2-5, with 9 positions matching TRBD1. V was pared by 2 bases and J by 4 bases, with 6 bases of the junction left unmatched. Germline-derived CDR1 and CDR2 are SGHRS and YFSETQ. This CDR3 comprises 15 residues. The CDR3 DNA reads as TGCGCCAGCAGCTTACTTGGACAGGGGAGAGAGACCCAGTACTTC. It specifies CASSLLGQGRETQYF.

The chain recombines TRBV19 with TRBJ1-5; 7 nucleotides line up with TRBD1. The CDR3 consists of 14 residues. Germline V lookup: CDR1 LNHDA, CDR2 SQIVND (reference sequence). The V gene end was trimmed by 9 bases and the J gene end by 3 bases; junction bases not matched to a gene: 8. The CDR3 region is CASCETGFNQPQHF. The CDR3 nucleotides read TGTGCCAGCTGCGAGACAGGGTTCAATCAGCCCCAGCATTTT. Using reference TRBV19 and TRBJ1-5 for the parts outside the CDR3, the full variable domain is DGGITQSPKYLFRKEGQNVTLSCEQNLNHDAMYWYRQDPGQGLRLIYYSQIVNDFQKGDIAEGYSVSREKKESFPLTVTSAQKNPTAFYLCASCETGFNQPQHFGDGTRLSIL.

The chain carries TRBV13 and TRBJ2-7, with TRBD2 identical over 7 bases. J lost 2 bases, V lost 5 bases, and 3 bases had no gene match. The CDR3 is made up of 13 amino acids. Per the germline V gene, CDR1 is PRHDT and CDR2 is FYEKMQ (reference sequence). The CDR3 here is CASSLGTTYEQYF. CDR3 nucleotide sequence: TGTGCCAGCAGCCTCGGGACTACCTACGAGCAGTACTTC.

With respect to this clone: The same CDR3 can be traced to other DNA sequences in this sample. The chain uses TRBV9 and TRBJ1-6; D remains unclear. Trimming left V 0 bases short and J 9 bases short, with 4 bases between. This CDR3 is 12 amino acids long. Germline V CDR1 and CDR2: SGDLS, YYNGEE. The DNA of the CDR3 is TGTGCCAGCAGCGTAGGAGGTTCACCCCTCCACTTT. This translates into CASSVGGSPLHF.

J is TRBJ2-1 and V is TRBV7-9, with D possibly matching TRBD2 (6 bases). This CDR3 spans 13 amino acids. Germline loops: CDR1 SEHNR, CDR2 FQNEAQ (reference sequence). The germline V and J ends were trimmed by 5 bases and 7 bases, with 12 bases remaining between them. The CDR3 DNA reads TGTGCCAGCAGCCTCGGTGGGGGGAATGAGCAGTTCTTC. Translating it yields CASSLGGGNEQFF.

This CDR3 reads CASSLPRRGSFNQPQHF. For the CDR3, the DNA is TGTGCCAGCAGCTTACCAAGACGGGGAAGCTTCAATCAGCCCCAGCATTTT. The chain links TRBV7-2 to TRBJ1-5; D gene unclear. V was pared by 2 bases and J by 3 bases, with 17 bases between. The CDR3 runs to 17 residues. CDR1 and CDR2 (germline): SGHTA, FQGNSA. The full variable domain, completed using reference TRBV7-2 and TRBJ1-5, is GAGVSQSPSNKVTEKGKDVELRCDPISGHTALYWYRQSLGQGLEFLIYFQGNSAPDKSGLPSDRFSAERTGGSVSTLTIQRTQQEDSAVYLCASSLPRRGSFNQPQHFGDGTRLSIL.

This chain uses TRBV30 with TRBJ1-1; D is ambiguous. Per the germline V gene, CDR1 is GTSNPN and CDR2 is SVGIG (reference sequence). The CDR3 is made up of 11 amino acids. Between the trimmed V and J ends, which lost 5 bases and 5 bases, there was a span of 9 bases. The CDR3 DNA is TGTGCCTGGCTAGGGAGGACTGAAGCTTTCTTT. Translation: CAWLGRTEAFF.

This clone occurred a few times. This chain connects TRBV30 to TRBJ1-1, with D maybe TRBD1 (5 bases). The CDR3 length is 11 residues. CDR1 and CDR2 (germline): GTSNPN, SVGIG (reference sequence). Trimming took off 1 base at V and 10 bases at J, with 10 bases between the two ends. In DNA form, the CDR3 reads TGTGCCTGGAGTGGGGGCTACAGAGCTTTCTTT. It yields the protein CAWSGGYRAFF.

V and J are TRBV2 and TRBJ1-2; D gene ambiguous. This CDR3 is built from 13 residues. Trimming stripped 3 bases from V and 1 base from J, with 6 bases between. Germline CDR1 SNHLY, CDR2 FYNNEI. DNA of the CDR3: TGTGCCAGCAGTGACAGAATTAACTATGGCTACACCTTC. Translation: CASSDRINYGYTF.

The CDR3 sequence is CASGSDRSGANVLTF. The CDR3 DNA sequence: TGTGCTAGTGGATCGGACAGATCTGGGGCCAACGTCCTGACTTTC. This rearrangement joins TRBV12-5 to TRBJ2-6; D may be TRBD1 (6 bases). The germline V and J ends were trimmed by 6 bases and 1 base, with 10 bases remaining between them. From germline, CDR1 is LGHNT and CDR2 FRNRAP. The CDR3 extends over 15 amino acids.

The rearrangement joins TRBV30 to TRBJ2-4; possibly TRBD2 for D (7 bases). Germline CDR1 is GTSNPN and CDR2 is SVGIG (reference sequence). The CDR3 is 13 amino acids. With 5 bases removed from V and 1 base from J, the gap between germline ends came to 9 bases. The CDR3 loop reads CAWGGAAKNIQYF. The CDR3 DNA sequence: TGTGCCTGGGGGGGGGCTGCCAAAAACATTCAGTACTTC.

This clone was found once. The V and J genes are TRBV30 and TRBJ1-1, with TRBD1 as a possible D gene (5 bases). CDR1 is GTSNPN and CDR2 is SVGIG in the germline V gene (reference sequence). V was clipped by 3 bases and J by 4 bases, with 12 bases between them. The CDR3 spans 13 residues. This chain's CDR3 is CAWSGSGVTEAFF. CDR3 sequence (DNA): TGTGCCTGGAGCGGGTCGGGGGTCACTGAAGCTTTCTTT.

This clone has only one observation. The J gene is TRBJ2-6, the V gene TRBV27; 9 nucleotides agree with TRBD1. J lost 0 bases, V lost 6 bases, and 6 bases had no gene match. Germline V gene lookup returns CDR1 MNHEY and CDR2 SMNVEV (reference sequence). CDR3 length: 17 residues. CDR3 sequence: CASRPGTGLSGANVLTF. The CDR3 DNA reads TGTGCCAGCAGGCCAGGGACAGGGCTCTCTGGGGCCAACGTCCTGACTTTC.

The rearrangement joins TRBV9 to TRBJ1-1, with D uncertain. CDR1 is SGDLS and CDR2 is YYNGEE in the germline V gene. V lost 0 bases, J lost 2 bases, and 8 bases lay in between. The CDR3 extends over 14 amino acids. Here the CDR3 reads CASSVGGVNTEAFF. As DNA, the CDR3 is TGTGCCAGCAGCGTAGGGGGAGTAAACACTGAAGCTTTCTTT.